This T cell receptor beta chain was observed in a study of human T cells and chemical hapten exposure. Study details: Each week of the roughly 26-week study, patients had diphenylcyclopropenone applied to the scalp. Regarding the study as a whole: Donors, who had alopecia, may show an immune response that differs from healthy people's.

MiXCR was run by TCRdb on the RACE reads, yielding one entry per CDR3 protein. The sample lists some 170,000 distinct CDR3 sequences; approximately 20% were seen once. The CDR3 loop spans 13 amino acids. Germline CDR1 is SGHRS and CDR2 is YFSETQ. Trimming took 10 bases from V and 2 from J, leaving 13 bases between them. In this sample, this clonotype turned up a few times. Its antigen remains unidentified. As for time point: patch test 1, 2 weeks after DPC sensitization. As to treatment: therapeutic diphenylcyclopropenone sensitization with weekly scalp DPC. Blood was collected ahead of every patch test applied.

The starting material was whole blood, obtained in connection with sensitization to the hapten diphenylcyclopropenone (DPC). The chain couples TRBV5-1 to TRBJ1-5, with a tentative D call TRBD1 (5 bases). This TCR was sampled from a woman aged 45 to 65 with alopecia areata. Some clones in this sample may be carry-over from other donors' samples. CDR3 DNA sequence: TGCGCCCGAGGGCCAGGGTGCAATCAGCCCCAGCATTTT. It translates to CARGPGCNQPQHF.